These T cell receptor beta chains were read from a single sample in a study of cytomegalovirus exposure and HLA in healthy donors. Libraries were prepared by immunoSEQ multiplex PCR; TCRdb keeps only in-frame clonotypes and omits some of them. Of 150,000 to 250,000 clones detected, roughly 84% appear once; the ten largest clones hold around an eighth. Sequencing was performed on PBMCs. These receptor sequences come from a woman aged 30 to 39 in good health and CMV-seropositive. Both conserved end residues are trimmed from each CDR3. The order of the fields is CDR3 protein, V gene, J gene.

ASSLRDTGEQY,TRBV5-1,TRBJ2-7
ASSQSTVPQPQH,TRBV7-9,TRBJ1-5
ASSQELAGGLKF,TRBV4-2,TRBJ2-1
ASSEAEGRSYGYT,TRBV2,TRBJ1-2
ASSWGLANEQF,TRBV5-6,TRBJ2-1
ASSPSVSYEQY,TRBV27,TRBJ2-7
ASSVQTSGRPAGELF,TRBV9,TRBJ2-2
ASSVVRGDRETQY,TRBV9,TRBJ2-5
ASSQAPIEGSNEKLF,TRBV4-1,TRBJ1-4
ASSPRSSGSSLQQF,TRBV7-2,TRBJ2-1
SVGQGKSNQPQH,TRBV29-1,TRBJ1-5
ASRSFYGRGAGANVLT,TRBV5-6,TRBJ2-6
ASSLTSGRAGEQF,TRBV11-2,TRBJ2-1
ASSLDFGRHNEQF,TRBV11-2,TRBJ2-1
AISHGTGRATRDEQF,TRBV10-3,TRBJ2-1
ASSEDVNRFGGYT,TRBV9,TRBJ1-2
ATSRTGANQPQH,TRBV15,TRBJ1-5
AIGRDRESEQY,TRBV19,TRBJ2-7
ASSFVGGYT,TRBV7-2,TRBJ1-2
ASSLERRGLTKSYEQY,TRBV7-8,TRBJ2-7
ASSRDRQETQY,TRBV18,TRBJ2-5
ASSGGDGTGGAWETQY,TRBV25-1,TRBJ2-5
ASSLTGQAQETQY,TRBV7-3,TRBJ2-5
AWAAGRMDGYT,TRBV30,TRBJ1-2
ASSESGVIVYEQY,TRBV5-1,TRBJ2-7
ASSWGLAGMGEQF,TRBV5-6,TRBJ2-1
ASRRATGAVGYT,TRBV7-9,TRBJ1-2
ASRGPLNEKLF,TRBV28,TRBJ1-4
ASSVSDTGVDYGYT,TRBV9,TRBJ1-2
ASSPLGGDEQY,TRBV7-8,TRBJ2-7
ASSADIDQPQH,TRBV9,TRBJ1-5
ASSGGQGAVTQY,TRBV7-2,TRBJ2-5
ASSLRLGPTTYSYNEQF,TRBV7-6,TRBJ2-1
ASSLGTSGHNEQF,TRBV7-9,TRBJ2-1
ASSSGSYEQY,TRBV6-5,TRBJ2-7
ASSDRGSNQPQH,TRBV6-1,TRBJ1-5
ASSLAPLAATGELF,TRBV7-9,TRBJ2-2
ASSLGTGDRGRQF,TRBV11-3,TRBJ2-1
ASSEQGEKLF,TRBV25-1,TRBJ1-4
SVRTGTGSGEQF,TRBV29-1,TRBJ2-1
SVGAGTGGEKLF,TRBV29-1,TRBJ1-4
ASSSGHRGRRDTEAF,TRBV7-9,TRBJ1-1
ASRPTGGEETQY,TRBV5-1,TRBJ2-5
ASAEGASYEQY,TRBV6-1,TRBJ2-7
ASSWESSEQY,TRBV5-8,TRBJ2-7
ATWGGETQY,TRBV27,TRBJ2-5
ATSQRNRNQF,TRBV15,TRBJ2-1